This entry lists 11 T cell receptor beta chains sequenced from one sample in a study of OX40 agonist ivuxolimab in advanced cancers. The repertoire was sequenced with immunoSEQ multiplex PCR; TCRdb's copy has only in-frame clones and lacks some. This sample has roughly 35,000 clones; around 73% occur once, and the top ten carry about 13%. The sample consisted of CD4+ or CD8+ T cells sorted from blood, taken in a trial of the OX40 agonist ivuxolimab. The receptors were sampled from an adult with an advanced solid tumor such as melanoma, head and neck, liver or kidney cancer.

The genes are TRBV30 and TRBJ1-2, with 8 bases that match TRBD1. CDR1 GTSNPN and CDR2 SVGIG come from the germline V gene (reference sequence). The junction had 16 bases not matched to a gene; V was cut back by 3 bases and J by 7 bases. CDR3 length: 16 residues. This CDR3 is CAWSESGGASFSGYTF. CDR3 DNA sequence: TGTGCCTGGAGCGAGTCAGGGGGCGCGTCTTTTAGTGGCTACACCTTC. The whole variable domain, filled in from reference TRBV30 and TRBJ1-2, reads SQTIHQWPATLVQPVGSPLSLECTVEGTSNPNLYWYRQAAGRGLQLLFYSVGIGQISSEVPQNLSASRPQDRQFILSSKKLLLSDSGFYLCAWSESGGASFSGYTFGSGTRLTVV.

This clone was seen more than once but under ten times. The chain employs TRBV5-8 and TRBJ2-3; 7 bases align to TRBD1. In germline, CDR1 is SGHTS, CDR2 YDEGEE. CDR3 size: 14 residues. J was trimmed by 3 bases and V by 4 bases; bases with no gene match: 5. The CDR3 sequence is CASSPRQGTDTQYF. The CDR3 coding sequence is TGTGCCAGCAGCCCTCGACAGGGAACAGATACGCAGTATTTT.

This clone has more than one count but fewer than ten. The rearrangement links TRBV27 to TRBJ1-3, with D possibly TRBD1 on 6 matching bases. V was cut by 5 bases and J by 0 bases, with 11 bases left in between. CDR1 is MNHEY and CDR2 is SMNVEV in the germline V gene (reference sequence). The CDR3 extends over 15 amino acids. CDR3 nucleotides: TGTGCCAGCAGTCAGGCAGGGGTCTCTGGAAACACCATATATTTT. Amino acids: CASSQAGVSGNTIYF.

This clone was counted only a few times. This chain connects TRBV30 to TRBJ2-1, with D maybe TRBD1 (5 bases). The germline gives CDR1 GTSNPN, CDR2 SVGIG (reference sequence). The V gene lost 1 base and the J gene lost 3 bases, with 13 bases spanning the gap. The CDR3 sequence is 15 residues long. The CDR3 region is CAWSATLDSYNEQFF. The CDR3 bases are TGTGCCTGGAGTGCCACCCTTGACAGCTACAATGAGCAGTTCTTC. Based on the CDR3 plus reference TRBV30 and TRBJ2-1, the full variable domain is SQTIHQWPATLVQPVGSPLSLECTVEGTSNPNLYWYRQAAGRGLQLLFYSVGIGQISSEVPQNLSASRPQDRQFILSSKKLLLSDSGFYLCAWSATLDSYNEQFFGPGTRLTVL.

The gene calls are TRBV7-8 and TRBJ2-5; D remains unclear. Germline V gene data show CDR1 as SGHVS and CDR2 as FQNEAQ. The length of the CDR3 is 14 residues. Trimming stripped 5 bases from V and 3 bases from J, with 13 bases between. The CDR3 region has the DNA TGTGCCAGCAGCCCTGGACGAAGGGAAGAGACCCAGTACTTC. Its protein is CASSPGRREETQYF. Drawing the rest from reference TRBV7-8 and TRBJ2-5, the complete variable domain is GAGVSQSPRYKVAKRGQDVALRCDPISGHVSLFWYQQALGQGPEFLTYFQNEAQLDKSGLPSDRFFAERPEGSVSTLKIQRTQQEDSAVYLCASSPGRREETQYFGPGTRLLVL.

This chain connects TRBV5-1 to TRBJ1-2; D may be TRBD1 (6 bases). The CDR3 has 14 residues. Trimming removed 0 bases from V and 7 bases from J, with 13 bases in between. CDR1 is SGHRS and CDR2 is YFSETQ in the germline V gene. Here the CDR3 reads CASSLADRQTGYTF. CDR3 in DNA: TGCGCCAGCAGCTTGGCCGACAGGCAGACTGGCTACACCTTC.

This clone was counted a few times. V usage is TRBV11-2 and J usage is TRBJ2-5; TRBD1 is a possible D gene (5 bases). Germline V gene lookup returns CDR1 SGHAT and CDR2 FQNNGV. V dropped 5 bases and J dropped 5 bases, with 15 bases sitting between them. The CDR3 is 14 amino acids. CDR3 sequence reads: CASSIQQASETQYF. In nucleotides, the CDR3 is TGTGCCAGCAGCATACAACAGGCGTCCGAGACCCAGTACTTC.

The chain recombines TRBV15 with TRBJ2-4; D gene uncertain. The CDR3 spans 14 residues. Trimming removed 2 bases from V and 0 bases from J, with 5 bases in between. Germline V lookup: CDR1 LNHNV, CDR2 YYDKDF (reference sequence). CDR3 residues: CATSRTLAKNIQYF. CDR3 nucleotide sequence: TGTGCCACCAGCAGAACCCTAGCCAAAAACATTCAGTACTTC.

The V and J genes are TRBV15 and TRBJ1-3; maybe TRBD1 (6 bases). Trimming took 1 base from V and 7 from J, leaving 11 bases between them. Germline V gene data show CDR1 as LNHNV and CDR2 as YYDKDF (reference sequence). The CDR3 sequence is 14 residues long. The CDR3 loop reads CATSRAGEGNTIYF. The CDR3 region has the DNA TGTGCCACCAGCAGAGCAGGGGAGGGGAACACCATATATTTT.

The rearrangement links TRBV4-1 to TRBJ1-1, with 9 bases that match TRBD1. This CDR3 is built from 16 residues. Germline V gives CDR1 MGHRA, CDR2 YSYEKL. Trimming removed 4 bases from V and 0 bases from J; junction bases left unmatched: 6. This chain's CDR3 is CASSRRQGDMNTEAFF. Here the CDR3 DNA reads TGCGCCAGCAGCCGGCGACAGGGGGACATGAACACTGAAGCTTTCTTT.

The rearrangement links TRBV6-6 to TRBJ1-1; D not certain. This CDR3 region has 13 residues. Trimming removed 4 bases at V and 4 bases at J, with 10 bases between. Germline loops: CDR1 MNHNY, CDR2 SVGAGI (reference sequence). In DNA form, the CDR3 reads TGTGCCAGCAGTTCGGCCGAGTCCACTGAAGCTTTCTTT. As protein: CASSSAESTEAFF.